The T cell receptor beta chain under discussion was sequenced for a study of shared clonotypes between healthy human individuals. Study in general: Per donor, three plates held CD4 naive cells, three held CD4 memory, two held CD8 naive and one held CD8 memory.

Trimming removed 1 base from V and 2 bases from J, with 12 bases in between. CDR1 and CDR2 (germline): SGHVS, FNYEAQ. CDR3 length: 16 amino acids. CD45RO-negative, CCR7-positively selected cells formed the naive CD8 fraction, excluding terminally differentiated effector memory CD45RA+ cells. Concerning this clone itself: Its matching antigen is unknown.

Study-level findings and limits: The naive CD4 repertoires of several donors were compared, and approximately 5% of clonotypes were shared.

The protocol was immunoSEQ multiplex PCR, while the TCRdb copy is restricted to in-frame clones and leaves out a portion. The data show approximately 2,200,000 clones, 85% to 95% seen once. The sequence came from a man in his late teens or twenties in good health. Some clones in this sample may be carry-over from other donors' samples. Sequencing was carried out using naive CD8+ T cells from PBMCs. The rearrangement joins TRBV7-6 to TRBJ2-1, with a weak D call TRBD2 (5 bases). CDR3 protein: CASSLGTRGTYNEQFF. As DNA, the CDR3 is TGTGCCAGCAGCTTAGGGACTCGGGGAACCTACAATGAGCAGTTCTTC.